This passage covers 8 T cell receptor beta chains from one sample sequenced in a study of human T cells and chemical hapten exposure. From the RACE reads, TCRdb called clonotypes with MiXCR, one entry per CDR3 protein. Of 30,000 to 40,000 distinct CDR3 sequences detected, roughly 6.4% appear once; the ten largest clones hold roughly a tenth. Stated time point: patch test 1, 2 weeks after DPC sensitization. The treatment denotes: therapeutic diphenylcyclopropenone sensitization with weekly scalp DPC. The starting material, unfractionated whole blood, was used for total RNA extraction. The material sequenced was whole blood, taken in connection with sensitization to the hapten diphenylcyclopropenone (DPC). The source is a woman in her twenties or thirties with alopecia areata. Some clones in this sample may be carry-over from other donors' samples.

This clonotype was observed a few times. The chain is built from TRBV30 and TRBJ2-3, with 10 bases matching TRBD2. There are 14 residues in the CDR3. The J segment lost 1 base and the V segment lost 7 bases, leaving 5 bases of the junction unmatched. Germline V gives CDR1 GTSNPN, CDR2 SVGIG (reference sequence). The CDR3 reads CALERGGGTDTQYF. The CDR3 nucleotides read TGTGCCTTAGAGCGGGGGGGCGGCACAGATACGCAGTATTTT.

This clonotype was picked up many times. The V call is TRBV12-3 or TRBV12-4, the J call TRBJ1-1, with D hard to call. The CDR3 consists of 13 residues. V dropped 5 bases and J dropped 0 bases, with 7 bases sitting between them. Here the CDR3 DNA reads TGTGCCAGCAGTCGTCAGATGAACACTGAAGCTTTCTTT. Its protein product is CASSRQMNTEAFF.

This clonotype appeared many times. This chain joins TRBV6-1 and TRBJ1-3, with a tentative D call TRBD1 (6 bases). The CDR3 is 16 amino acids. Germline V gives CDR1 MNHNS, CDR2 SASEGT. Trimming pared 1 base from V and 2 bases from J, leaving 12 bases between. The CDR3 nucleotides are TGTGCCAGCAGTGAAGGGGTCCGGACAGCTGGAAACACCATATATTTT. It translates to CASSEGVRTAGNTIYF.

The chain has TRBV4-1 and TRBJ2-3, with D maybe TRBD1 (5 bases). CDR3 length: 15 residues. Trimming removed 1 base from V and 5 bases from J, with 13 bases in between. Per the germline V gene, CDR1 is MGHRA and CDR2 is YSYEKL. Here the CDR3 DNA reads TGCGCCAGCAGCCAAGTCGCAGGGTCCCAAGATACGCAGTATTTT. This translates into CASSQVAGSQDTQYF.

In this sample, this clonotype turned up many times. The chain recombines TRBV2 with TRBJ2-7; 9 bases match TRBD1. Germline-derived CDR1 and CDR2 are SNHLY and FYNNEI. V shed 6 bases and J 0 bases; nucleotides not matched to a gene: 9. CDR3 length equals 16 residues. In DNA form, the CDR3 reads TGTGCCAGCAGAGATACAGGGGGCGCATCCTCCTACGAGCAGTACTTC. Protein product: CASRDTGGASSYEQYF.

This clonotype occurred many times. The chain combines TRBV30 with TRBJ2-7, with D unresolved. The germline V gene has CDR1 GTSNPN and CDR2 SVGIG (reference sequence). The length of the CDR3 is 12 residues. The V end was cut by 7 bases, the J end by 0 bases, with 10 bases between. CDR3 protein: CASGPRSYEQYF. The CDR3 nucleotides are TGTGCCTCCGGACCGCGCTCCTACGAGCAGTACTTC. Full variable domain (remainder filled in from reference TRBV30 and TRBJ2-7): SQTIHQWPATLVQPVGSPLSLECTVEGTSNPNLYWYRQAAGRGLQLLFYSVGIGQISSEVPQNLSASRPQDRQFILSSKKLLLSDSGFYLCASGPRSYEQYFGPGTRLTVT.

This chain connects TRBV7-2 to TRBJ2-3, with D unclear. Germline V gene lookup returns CDR1 SGHTA and CDR2 FQGNSA. The germline V and J ends were trimmed by 2 bases and 2 bases, with 11 bases remaining between them. There are 15 residues in the CDR3. In DNA, the CDR3 is TGTGCCAGCAGCTTAAATCGTCAAGCCACAGATACGCAGTATTTT. It codes for CASSLNRQATDTQYF.

This clonotype was seen a few times. This chain links TRBV5-5 with TRBJ1-1, with D uncertain. Looked up from germline, CDR1 is SGHKS and CDR2 is YYEKEE (reference sequence). Trimming removed 0 bases from V and 3 bases from J, with 9 bases in between. The CDR3 runs 14 residues. CDR3 amino acids: CASSLAGVDTEAFF. DNA for the CDR3: TGTGCCAGCAGCTTGGCTGGGGTTGACACTGAAGCTTTCTTT.